A selection of T cell receptor beta chains follows, all from one sample in a study of Graves' ophthalmopathy and Graves' hyperthyroidism. Each CDR3 protein is one row after TCRdb ran MiXCR on the multiplex PCR reads. Of hundreds of thousands of distinct CDR3 sequences in the sample, 14% were seen once. Sample: blood. All receptors derive from a woman younger than 45 with Graves' ophthalmopathy. The CDR3 runs from the conserved cysteine through the conserved F or W. A D gene is named only where the DNA matches it firmly. Expanded clones are given a class, and other clones once, few, many or no size at all.

abundance,j_gene,d_gene,v_gene,CDR3nt,CDR3aa
NA,TRBJ1-5,NA,TRBV6-5,TGTGCCAGCAGTTTGGACCCAATCTCTAGCAATCAGCCCCAGCATTTT,CASSLDPISSNQPQHF
many,TRBJ1-1,NA,TRBV5-5,TGTGCCAGCTTCAACTATTTACAGGTTGAAGCTTTCTTT,CASFNYLQVEAFF
many,TRBJ2-7,NA,TRBV28,TGTGCCAGCAGTTTAACCAGGACTGCCTACGAGCAGTACTTC,CASSLTRTAYEQYF
many,TRBJ2-7,NA,TRBV7-8,TGTGCCAGCTTTGGGCTTGGGAAGGAAACCTACGAGCAGTACTTC,CASFGLGKETYEQYF
many,TRBJ2-2,TRBD2,TRBV10-3,TGTGCCATCAGTGGTGGACTAGCGGGAGACACCGGGGAGCTGTTTTTT,CAISGGLAGDTGELFF
many,TRBJ2-7,NA,TRBV6-1,TGTGCCAGCAGGGAGAGCCTCGCCCGGGAGCAGTACTTC,CASRESLAREQYF
many,TRBJ1-6,TRBD1,TRBV20-1,TGCAGTGTCAAAGCGACAGGGGGATCACCCCTCCACTTT,CSVKATGGSPLHF
many,TRBJ2-5,NA,TRBV28,TGTGCCAGCAGCCCCGGACAGAAAGAGACCCAGTACTTC,CASSPGQKETQYF
few,TRBJ2-4,NA,TRBV5-1,TGCGCCAGCAGCTTGGGAGGAGTAGCCAAAAACATTAAGTACTTC,CASSLGGVAKNIKYF
many,TRBJ1-2,NA,TRBV19,TGTGCCAGTAGTATGTGGTCCGGACTCAAAAACTATGGCTACACCTTC,CASSMWSGLKNYGYTF
many,TRBJ2-4,NA,TRBV28,TGTGCCAGCAGTTTACGGACAGCCTCCTGGGGCGCCAAAAACATTCAGTACTTC,CASSLRTASWGAKNIQYF
NA,TRBJ2-7,NA,TRBV15,TGTGCCACCAGCAGAGATGGAGCCACCAGCTCCTACGAGCAGTACTTC,CATSRDGATSSYEQYF
many,TRBJ2-2,NA,TRBV6-1,TGTGCCAGCACGATGGCAGGGAACACCGGGGAGCTGTTTTTT,CASTMAGNTGELFF
NA,TRBJ1-6,NA,TRBV28,TGTGCCAGCAGCTTAGAGGTGGGTATTTCACCCCTCCACTTT,CASSLEVGISPLHF
many,TRBJ2-7,NA,TRBV20-1,TGCAGTGCTACCCTTCCGGATGTCTCCTACGAGCAGTACTTC,CSATLPDVSYEQYF
many,TRBJ1-5,TRBD1,TRBV11-2,TGTGCCAGCAGCCCGCGACAGGGAGAAAGCAATCAGCCCCAGCATTTT,CASSPRQGESNQPQHF
NA,TRBJ2-2,TRBD2,TRBV4-1,TGCGCCAGCAGCCAAGTCCCCACTAGCGGGGCCGGGGAGCTGTTTTTT,CASSQVPTSGAGELFF
many,TRBJ1-1,TRBD1,TRBV20-1,TGCAGTGCTCTCAACCCCGGGACAGGGGACACTGAAGCTTTCTTT,CSALNPGTGDTEAFF
many,TRBJ1-6,TRBD1,TRBV30,TGTGCCTGGAGTGTACGAGGACAGGGACTTGTGGGTTCACCCCTCCACTTT,CAWSVRGQGLVGSPLHF
many,TRBJ1-2,TRBD1,TRBV13,TGTGCCAGCAGCCCGGGACAGATAAGATCCTATGGCTACACCTTC,CASSPGQIRSYGYTF
NA,TRBJ1-5,NA,TRBV4-1,TGCGCCAGCAGCCAAGATCTTGGGCAGGCCCAGCCCCAGCATTTT,CASSQDLGQAQPQHF
NA,TRBJ1-2,NA,TRBV6-1,TGTGCCTGCGTCACGCCATCCTATGGTTACACCTTC,CACVTPSYGYTF
NA,TRBJ2-7,NA,TRBV6-1,TGTGCCAGCAAGACGGACGTCGGGGAGCAGTACTTC,CASKTDVGEQYF
NA,TRBJ2-7,TRBD1,TRBV6-1,TGTGCCAGCAGTGGAATTACAGGGGGGTCCTTC,CASSGITGGSF
many,TRBJ2-7,NA,TRBV28,TGTGCCAGCAGTTGGGGCGATTTGGGCGAGCAGTACTTC,CASSWGDLGEQYF
NA,TRBJ2-5,NA,TRBV5-1,TGCGCCAGCAGCTTCGACAAACTGGAGACCCAGTACTTC,CASSFDKLETQYF
many,TRBJ2-5,TRBD2,TRBV6-1,TGTGCCAGCAGGAGACTAGCGGGGAACCAAGAGACCCAGTACTTC,CASRRLAGNQETQYF
many,TRBJ2-5,NA,TRBV7-9,TGTGCCAGCAGCGCCATTTCAGGGAATGGGAAGACCCAGTACTTC,CASSAISGNGKTQYF
many,TRBJ1-5,NA,TRBV6-5,TGTGCCAGCAGTATCCGGGACCTTAGCAATCAGCCCCAGCATTTT,CASSIRDLSNQPQHF
many,TRBJ1-5,TRBD1,TRBV19,TGTGCCAGTATCCTCACAGGGGAGCTTGGACAGCCCCAGCATTTT,CASILTGELGQPQHF
many,TRBJ2-5,NA,TRBV29-1,TGCAGCGGGGGGCCCTACCCCGAGACCCAGTACTTC,CSGGPYPETQYF
NA,TRBJ1-1,NA,TRBV4-2,TGTGCCAGCAGCCAATCGCCCACGAACCCCACTGAAGCTTTCTTT,CASSQSPTNPTEAFF
many,TRBJ2-5,TRBD2,TRBV28,TGTGCCAGCAGTTTATCCCAGGTACTAGCGGCCCGCCAAGAGACCCAGTACTTC,CASSLSQVLAARQETQYF
many,TRBJ1-2,TRBD1,TRBV30,TGTGCCTGGAGCCCCTCGGGACAGACAAGGGGCTACACCTTC,CAWSPSGQTRGYTF
few,TRBJ2-7,NA,TRBV6-1,TGTGCCAGCAGTGAATTTGAGACAGGTGACTACGAGCAGTACTTC,CASSEFETGDYEQYF
NA,TRBJ1-2,NA,TRBV30,TGTGCCTGGAGTCACGGGTTTGATGCTGGCTACACCTTC,CAWSHGFDAGYTF
few,TRBJ1-1,NA,TRBV9,TGTGCCAGCAGCGTAGCCTCAGTGGGGGGCCCGAACACTGAAGCTTTCTTT,CASSVASVGGPNTEAFF
NA,TRBJ2-6,NA,TRBV5-6,TGTGCCAGCAGCCCAGCCTCTGGGGCCAACGTCCTGACTTTC,CASSPASGANVLTF
many,TRBJ2-7,NA,TRBV10-3,TGTGCCATCAGTGATGCGGCGAGCGAGCAGTACTTC,CAISDAASEQYF
NA,TRBJ2-5,NA,TRBV27,TGTGCCAGCAGCTCCCAGGGGCCCCAAGAGACCCAGTACTTC,CASSSQGPQETQYF
few,TRBJ2-2,NA,TRBV14,TGTGCCAGCAGCCGAGGGGGGCCCGCCGGGGAGCTGTTTTTT,CASSRGGPAGELFF